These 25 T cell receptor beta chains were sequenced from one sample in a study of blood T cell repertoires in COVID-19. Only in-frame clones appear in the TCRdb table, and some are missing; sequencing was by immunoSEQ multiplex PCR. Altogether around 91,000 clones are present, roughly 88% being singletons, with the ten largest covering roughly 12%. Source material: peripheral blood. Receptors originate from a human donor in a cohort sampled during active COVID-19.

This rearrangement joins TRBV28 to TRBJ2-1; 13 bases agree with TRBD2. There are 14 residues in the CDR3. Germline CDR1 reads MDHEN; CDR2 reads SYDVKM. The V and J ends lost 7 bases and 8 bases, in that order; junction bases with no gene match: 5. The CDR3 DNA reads TGTGCCAGCATACTAGCGGGAGGGTTCCATGAGCAGTTCTTC. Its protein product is CASILAGGFHEQFF.

This chain's CDR3 is CASSVSGRNRNEQFF. The DNA for the CDR3 is TGTGCCAGCAGCGTGAGCGGGAGGAATCGCAATGAGCAGTTCTTC. This chain connects TRBV9 to TRBJ2-1, with TRBD2 identical over 9 bases. V gave up 2 bases and J gave up 6 bases; unmatched junction bases: 6. This CDR3 has 15 amino acids. Looked up from germline, CDR1 is SGDLS and CDR2 is YYNGEE.

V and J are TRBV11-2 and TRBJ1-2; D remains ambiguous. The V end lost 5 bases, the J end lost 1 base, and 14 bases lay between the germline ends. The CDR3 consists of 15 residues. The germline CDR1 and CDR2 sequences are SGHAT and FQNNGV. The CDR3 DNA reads TGTGCCAGCAGCCGCGACAAATATTATAACTATGGCTACACCTTC. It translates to CASSRDKYYNYGYTF.

This chain's CDR3 is CASSVGDRYSPLHF. CDR3 coding DNA: TGTGCCAGCAGCGTAGGGGACAGATATTCACCCCTCCACTTT. The gene calls are TRBV9 and TRBJ1-6, with 7 bases fitting TRBD1. Germline V gene data show CDR1 as SGDLS and CDR2 as YYNGEE. After removal of 0 bases from V and 8 bases from J, the junction contained 2 bases not matched to a gene. The CDR3 is 14 residues long.

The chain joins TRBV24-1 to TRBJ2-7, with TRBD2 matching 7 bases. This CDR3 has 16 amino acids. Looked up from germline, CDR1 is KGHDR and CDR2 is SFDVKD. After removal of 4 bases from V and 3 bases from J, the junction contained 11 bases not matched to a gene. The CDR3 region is CATSDLTASGNYEQYF. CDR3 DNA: TGTGCCACCAGTGACCTAACGGCTAGCGGCAACTACGAGCAGTACTTC.

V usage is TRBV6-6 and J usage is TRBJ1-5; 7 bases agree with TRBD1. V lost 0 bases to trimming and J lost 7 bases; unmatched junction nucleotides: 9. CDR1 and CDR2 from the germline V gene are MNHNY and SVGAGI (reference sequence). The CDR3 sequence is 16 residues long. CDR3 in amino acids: CASSYSIQGGGQPQHF. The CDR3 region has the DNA TGTGCCAGCAGTTACTCGATTCAAGGGGGCGGACAGCCCCAGCATTTT.

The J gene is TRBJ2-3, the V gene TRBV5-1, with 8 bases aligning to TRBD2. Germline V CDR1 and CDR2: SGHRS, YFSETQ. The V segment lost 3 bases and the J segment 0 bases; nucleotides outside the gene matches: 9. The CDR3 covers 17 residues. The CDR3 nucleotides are TGCGCCAGCAGCTCCCGGGTAGCGGGGCAAAGCACAGATACGCAGTATTTT. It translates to CASSSRVAGQSTDTQYF.

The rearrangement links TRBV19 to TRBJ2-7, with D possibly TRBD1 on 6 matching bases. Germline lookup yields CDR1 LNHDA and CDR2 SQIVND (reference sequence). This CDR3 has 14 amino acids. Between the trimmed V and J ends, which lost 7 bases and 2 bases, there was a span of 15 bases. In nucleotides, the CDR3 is TGTGCCAGTATGCCGCAGGGGAGCACCTACGAGCAGTACTTC. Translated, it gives CASMPQGSTYEQYF.

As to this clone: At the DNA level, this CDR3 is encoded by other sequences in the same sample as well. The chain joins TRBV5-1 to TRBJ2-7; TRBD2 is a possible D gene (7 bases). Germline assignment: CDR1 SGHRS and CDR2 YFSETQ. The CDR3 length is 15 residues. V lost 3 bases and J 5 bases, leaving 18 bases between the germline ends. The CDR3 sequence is CASSSIRVGGDEQYF. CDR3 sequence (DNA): TGCGCCAGCAGCTCAATCCGGGTAGGGGGGGACGAGCAGTACTTC.

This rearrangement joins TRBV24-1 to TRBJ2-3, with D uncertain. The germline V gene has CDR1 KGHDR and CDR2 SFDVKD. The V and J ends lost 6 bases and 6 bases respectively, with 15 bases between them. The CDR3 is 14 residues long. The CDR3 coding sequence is TGTGCCACCAGTCCCAGATCTTGGAGTGATACGCAGTATTTT. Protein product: CATSPRSWSDTQYF.

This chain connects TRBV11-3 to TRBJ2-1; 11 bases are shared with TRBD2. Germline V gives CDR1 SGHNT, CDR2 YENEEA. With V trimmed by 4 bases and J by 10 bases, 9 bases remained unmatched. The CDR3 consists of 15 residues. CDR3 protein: CASSSGTSGGQEQFF. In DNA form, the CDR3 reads TGTGCCAGCAGCTCCGGGACTAGCGGAGGTCAGGAGCAGTTCTTC. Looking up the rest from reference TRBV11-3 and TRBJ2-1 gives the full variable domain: EAGVVQSPRYKIIEKKQPVAFWCNPISGHNTLYWYLQNLGQGPELLIRYENEEAVDDSQLPKDRFSAERLKGVDSTLKIQPAELGDSAVYLCASSSGTSGGQEQFFGPGTRLTVL.

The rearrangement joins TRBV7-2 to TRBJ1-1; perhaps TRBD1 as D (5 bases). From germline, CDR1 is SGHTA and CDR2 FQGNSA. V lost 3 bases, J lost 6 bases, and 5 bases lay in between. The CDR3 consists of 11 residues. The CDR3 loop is CASSFRAEAFF. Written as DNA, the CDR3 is TGTGCCAGCAGCTTCAGGGCTGAAGCTTTCTTT.

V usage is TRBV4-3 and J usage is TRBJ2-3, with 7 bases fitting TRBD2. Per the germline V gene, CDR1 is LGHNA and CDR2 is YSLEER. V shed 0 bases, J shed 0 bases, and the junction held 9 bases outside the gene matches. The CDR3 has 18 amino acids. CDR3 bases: TGCGCCAGCAGCCAAGACGCGGTGGGAGGGTCTAGCACAGATACGCAGTATTTT. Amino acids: CASSQDAVGGSSTDTQYF.

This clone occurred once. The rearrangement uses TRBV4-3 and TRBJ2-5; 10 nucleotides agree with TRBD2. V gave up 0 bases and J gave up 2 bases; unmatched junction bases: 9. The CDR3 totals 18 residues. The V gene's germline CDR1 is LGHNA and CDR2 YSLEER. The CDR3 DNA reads TGCGCCAGCAGCCAAGATCTACTAGCGGGGACAATACAAGAGACCCAGTACTTC. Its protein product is CASSQDLLAGTIQETQYF.

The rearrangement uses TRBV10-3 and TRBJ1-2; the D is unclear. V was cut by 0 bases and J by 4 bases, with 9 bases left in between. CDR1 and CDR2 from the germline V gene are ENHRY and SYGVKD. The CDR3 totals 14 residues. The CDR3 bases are TGTGCCATCAGTGAGTCAGTTCAGATCTATGGCTACACCTTC. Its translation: CAISESVQIYGYTF.

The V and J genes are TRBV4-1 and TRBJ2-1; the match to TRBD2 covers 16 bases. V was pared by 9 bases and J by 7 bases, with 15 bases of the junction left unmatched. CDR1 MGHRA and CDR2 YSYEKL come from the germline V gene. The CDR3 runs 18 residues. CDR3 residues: CASRKEGLAGGLGNEQFF. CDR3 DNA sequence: TGCGCCAGTAGAAAGGAGGGACTAGCGGGAGGGTTGGGAAATGAGCAGTTCTTC.

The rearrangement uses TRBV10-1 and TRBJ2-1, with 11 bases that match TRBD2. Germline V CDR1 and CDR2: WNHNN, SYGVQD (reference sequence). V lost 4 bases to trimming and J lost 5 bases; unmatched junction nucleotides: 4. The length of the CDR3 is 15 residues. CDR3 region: CASSGTSGLHNEQFF. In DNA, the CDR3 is TGCGCCAGCAGTGGGACTAGCGGGCTCCACAATGAGCAGTTCTTC.

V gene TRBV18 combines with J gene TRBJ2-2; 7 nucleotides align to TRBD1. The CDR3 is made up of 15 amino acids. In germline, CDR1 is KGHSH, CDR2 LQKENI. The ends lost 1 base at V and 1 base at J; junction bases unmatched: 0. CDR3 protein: CASSPRQGNTGELFF. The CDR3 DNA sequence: TGTGCCAGCTCACCACGACAGGGGAACACCGGGGAGCTGTTTTTT.

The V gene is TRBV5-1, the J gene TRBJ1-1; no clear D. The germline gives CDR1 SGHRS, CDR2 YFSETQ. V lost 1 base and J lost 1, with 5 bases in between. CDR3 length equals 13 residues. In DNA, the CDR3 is TGCGCCAGCAGCTTGAGACAGAACACTGAAGCTTTCTTT. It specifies CASSLRQNTEAFF.

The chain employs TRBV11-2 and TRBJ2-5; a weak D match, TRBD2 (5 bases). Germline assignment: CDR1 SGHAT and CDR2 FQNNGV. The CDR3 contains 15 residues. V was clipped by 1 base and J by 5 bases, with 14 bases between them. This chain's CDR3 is CASSLGEFFVETQYF. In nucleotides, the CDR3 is TGTGCCAGCAGCTTAGGGGAGTTCTTTGTGGAGACCCAGTACTTC.

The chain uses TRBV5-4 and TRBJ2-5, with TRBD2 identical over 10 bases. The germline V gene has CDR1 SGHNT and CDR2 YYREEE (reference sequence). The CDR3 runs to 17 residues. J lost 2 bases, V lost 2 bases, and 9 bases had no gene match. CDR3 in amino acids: CASSLPSGRANQETQYF. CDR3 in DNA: TGTGCCAGCAGCTTACCCAGCGGGAGGGCCAATCAAGAGACCCAGTACTTC.

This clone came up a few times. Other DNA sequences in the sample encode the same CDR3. The CDR3 DNA reads TGTGCCAGCAGCCCACAGGGGGCCTCTGGAAACACCATATATTTT. It encodes CASSPQGASGNTIYF. The V call is TRBV7-9, the J call TRBJ1-3, with 9 bases that match TRBD1. Germline V gene sequence: CDR1 SEHNR, CDR2 FQNEAQ (reference sequence). V lost 5 bases and J lost 0; bases outside the gene matches: 2. This CDR3 has 15 amino acids.

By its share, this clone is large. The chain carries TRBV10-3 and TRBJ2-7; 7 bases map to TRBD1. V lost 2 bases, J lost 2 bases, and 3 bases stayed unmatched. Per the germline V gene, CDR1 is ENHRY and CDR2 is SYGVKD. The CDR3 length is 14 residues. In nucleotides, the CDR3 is TGTGCCATCAGTGAGAGGACAGGCCCCTACGAGCAGTACTTC. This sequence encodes CAISERTGPYEQYF.

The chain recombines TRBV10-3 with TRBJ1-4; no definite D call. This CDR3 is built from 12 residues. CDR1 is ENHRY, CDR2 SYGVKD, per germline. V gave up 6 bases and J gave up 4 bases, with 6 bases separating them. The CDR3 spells CAISPFNEKLFF. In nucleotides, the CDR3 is TGTGCCATCAGCCCCTTTAATGAAAAACTGTTTTTT.

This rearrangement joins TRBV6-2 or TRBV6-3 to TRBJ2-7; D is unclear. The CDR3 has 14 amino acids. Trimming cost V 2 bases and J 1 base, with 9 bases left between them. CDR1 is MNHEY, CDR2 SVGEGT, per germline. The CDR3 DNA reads TGTGCCAGCAGTTACCTGCACGGGTCCTACGAGCAGTACTTC. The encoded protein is CASSYLHGSYEQYF.